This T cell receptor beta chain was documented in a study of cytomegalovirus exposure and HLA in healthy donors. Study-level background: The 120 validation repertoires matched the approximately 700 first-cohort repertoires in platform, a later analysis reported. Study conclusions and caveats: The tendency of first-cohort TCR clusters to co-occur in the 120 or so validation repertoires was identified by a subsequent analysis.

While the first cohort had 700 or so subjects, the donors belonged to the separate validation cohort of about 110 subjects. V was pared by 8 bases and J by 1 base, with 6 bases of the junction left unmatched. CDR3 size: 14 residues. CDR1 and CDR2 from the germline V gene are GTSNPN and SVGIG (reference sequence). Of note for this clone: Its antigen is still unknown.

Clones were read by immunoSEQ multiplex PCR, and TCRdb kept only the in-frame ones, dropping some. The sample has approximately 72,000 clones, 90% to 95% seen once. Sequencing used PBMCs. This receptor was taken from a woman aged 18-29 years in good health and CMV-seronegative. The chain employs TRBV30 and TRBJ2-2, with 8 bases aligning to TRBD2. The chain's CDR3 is CAGRLAGNTGELFF. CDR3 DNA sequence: TGTGCCGGTCGGCTAGCGGGGAACACCGGGGAGCTGTTTTTT.